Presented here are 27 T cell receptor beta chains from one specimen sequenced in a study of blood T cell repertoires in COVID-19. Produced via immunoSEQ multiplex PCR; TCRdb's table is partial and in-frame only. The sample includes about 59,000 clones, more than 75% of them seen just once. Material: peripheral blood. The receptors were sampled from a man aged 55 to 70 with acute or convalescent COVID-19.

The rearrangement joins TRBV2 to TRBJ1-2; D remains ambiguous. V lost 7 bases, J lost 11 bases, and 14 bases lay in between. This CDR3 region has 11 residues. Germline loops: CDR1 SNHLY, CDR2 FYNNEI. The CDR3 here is CASIRTIGYTF. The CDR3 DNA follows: TGTGCCAGCATTAGGACTATTGGGTACACCTTC.

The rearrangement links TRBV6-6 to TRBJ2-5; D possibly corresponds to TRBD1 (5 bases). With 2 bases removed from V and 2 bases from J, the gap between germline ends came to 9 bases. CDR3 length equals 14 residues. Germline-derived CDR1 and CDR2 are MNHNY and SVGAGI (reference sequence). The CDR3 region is CASSYGALQETQYF. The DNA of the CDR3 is TGTGCCAGCAGTTACGGGGCCCTTCAAGAGACCCAGTACTTC.

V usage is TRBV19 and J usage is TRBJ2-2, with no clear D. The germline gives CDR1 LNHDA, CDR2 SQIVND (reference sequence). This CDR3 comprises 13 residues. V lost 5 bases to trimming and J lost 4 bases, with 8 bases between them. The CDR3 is CASSSYSTGELFF. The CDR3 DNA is TGTGCCAGTAGTTCCTACAGCACCGGGGAGCTGTTTTTT.

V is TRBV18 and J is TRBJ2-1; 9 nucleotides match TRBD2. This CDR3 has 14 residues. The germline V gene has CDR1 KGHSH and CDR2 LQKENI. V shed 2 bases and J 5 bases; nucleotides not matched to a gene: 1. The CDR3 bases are TGTGCCAGCTCACCAGCGGGGGGGGACAATGAGCAGTTCTTC. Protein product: CASSPAGGDNEQFF.

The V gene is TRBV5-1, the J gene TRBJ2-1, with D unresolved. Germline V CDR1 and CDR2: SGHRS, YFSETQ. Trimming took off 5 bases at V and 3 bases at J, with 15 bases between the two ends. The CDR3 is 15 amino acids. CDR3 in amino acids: CASSKQNIDYNEQFF. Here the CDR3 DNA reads TGCGCCAGCAGTAAACAGAACATCGACTACAATGAGCAGTTCTTC. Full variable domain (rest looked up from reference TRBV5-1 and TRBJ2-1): KAGVTQTPRYLIKTRGQQVTLSCSPISGHRSVSWYQQTPGQGLQFLFEYFSETQRNKGNFPGRFSGRQFSNSRSEMNVSTLELGDSALYLCASSKQNIDYNEQFFGPGTRLTVL.

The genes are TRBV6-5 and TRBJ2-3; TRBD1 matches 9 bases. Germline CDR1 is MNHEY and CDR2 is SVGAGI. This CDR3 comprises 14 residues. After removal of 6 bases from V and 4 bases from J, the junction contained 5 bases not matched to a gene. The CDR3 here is CASSRDREADTQYF. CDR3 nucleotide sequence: TGTGCCAGCAGCCGGGACAGGGAGGCAGATACGCAGTATTTT.

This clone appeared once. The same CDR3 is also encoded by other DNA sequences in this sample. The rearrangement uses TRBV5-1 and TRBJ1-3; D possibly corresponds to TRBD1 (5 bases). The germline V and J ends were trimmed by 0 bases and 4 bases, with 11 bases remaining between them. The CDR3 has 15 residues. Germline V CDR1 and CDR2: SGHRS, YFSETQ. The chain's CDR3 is CASSLAGGTGNTIYF. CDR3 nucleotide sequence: TGCGCCAGCAGCTTGGCCGGGGGGACCGGAAACACCATATATTTT.

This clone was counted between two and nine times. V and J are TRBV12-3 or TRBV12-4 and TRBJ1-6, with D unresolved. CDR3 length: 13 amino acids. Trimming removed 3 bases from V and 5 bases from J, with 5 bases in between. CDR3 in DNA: TGTGCCAGCAGTTTCCAGAATAATTCACCCCTCCACTTT. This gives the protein CASSFQNNSPLHF.

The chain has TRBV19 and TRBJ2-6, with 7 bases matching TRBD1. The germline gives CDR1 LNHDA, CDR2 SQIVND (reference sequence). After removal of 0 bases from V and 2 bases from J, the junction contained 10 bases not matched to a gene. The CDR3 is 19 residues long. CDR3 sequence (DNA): TGTGCCAGTAGTATAGATCAGGCAGGGACAGCTACTGGGGCCAACGTCCTGACTTTC. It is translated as CASSIDQAGTATGANVLTF.

The CDR3 DNA follows: TGTGCCAGCAGCCCCACGGGACAGGGTTACTATGGCTACACCTTC. Residues: CASSPTGQGYYGYTF. The chain has TRBV7-2 and TRBJ1-2; 9 positions match TRBD1. V lost 5 bases and J lost 3; bases outside the gene matches: 7. The CDR3 runs 15 residues. The germline V gene has CDR1 SGHTA and CDR2 FQGNSA. The whole variable domain, remainder taken from reference TRBV7-2 and TRBJ1-2, is GAGVSQSPSNKVTEKGKDVELRCDPISGHTALYWYRQSLGQGLEFLIYFQGNSAPDKSGLPSDRFSAERTGGSVSTLTIQRTQQEDSAVYLCASSPTGQGYYGYTFGSGTRLTVV.

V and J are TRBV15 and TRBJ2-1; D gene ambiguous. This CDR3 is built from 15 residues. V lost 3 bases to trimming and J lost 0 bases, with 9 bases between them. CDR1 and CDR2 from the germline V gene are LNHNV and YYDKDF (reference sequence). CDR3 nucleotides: TGTGCCACCAGCAGGAGGATTGGCTCCTACAATGAGCAGTTCTTC. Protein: CATSRRIGSYNEQFF.

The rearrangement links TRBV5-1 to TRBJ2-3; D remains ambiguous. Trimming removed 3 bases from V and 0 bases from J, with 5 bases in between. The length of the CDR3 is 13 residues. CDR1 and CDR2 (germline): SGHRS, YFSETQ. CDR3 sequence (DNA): TGCGCCAGCAGCTCCCATAGCACAGATACGCAGTATTTT. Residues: CASSSHSTDTQYF.

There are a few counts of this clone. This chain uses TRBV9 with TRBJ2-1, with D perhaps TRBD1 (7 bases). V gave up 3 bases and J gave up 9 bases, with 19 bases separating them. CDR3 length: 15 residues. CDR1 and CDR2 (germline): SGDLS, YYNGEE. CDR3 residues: CASSDPSYRGGEQFF. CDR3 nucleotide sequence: TGTGCCAGCAGCGACCCCTCCTACAGGGGAGGTGAGCAGTTCTTC.

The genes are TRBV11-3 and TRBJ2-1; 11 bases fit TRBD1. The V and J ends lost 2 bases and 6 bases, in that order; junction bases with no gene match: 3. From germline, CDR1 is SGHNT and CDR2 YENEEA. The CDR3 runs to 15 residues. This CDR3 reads CASSLRGTGGNEQFF. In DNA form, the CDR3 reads TGTGCCAGCAGCTTACGAGGGACAGGGGGCAATGAGCAGTTCTTC.

CDR3 protein: CASSLERGKSSYEQYF. The CDR3 region has the DNA TGTGCCAGCAGCTTAGAACGGGGTAAAAGCTCCTACGAGCAGTACTTC. V is TRBV7-2 and J is TRBJ2-7; the D gene is possibly TRBD2 (5 bases). CDR1 is SGHTA, CDR2 FQGNSA, per germline. This CDR3 comprises 16 residues. Trimming cost V 1 base and J 0 bases, with 13 bases left between them.

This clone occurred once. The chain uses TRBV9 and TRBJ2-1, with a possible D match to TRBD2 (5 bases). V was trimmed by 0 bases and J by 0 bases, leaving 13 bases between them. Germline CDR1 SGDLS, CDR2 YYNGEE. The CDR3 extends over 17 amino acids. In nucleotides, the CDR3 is TGTGCCAGCAGCGTAGCGGGGTCGGCGGGCTCCTACAATGAGCAGTTCTTC. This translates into CASSVAGSAGSYNEQFF.

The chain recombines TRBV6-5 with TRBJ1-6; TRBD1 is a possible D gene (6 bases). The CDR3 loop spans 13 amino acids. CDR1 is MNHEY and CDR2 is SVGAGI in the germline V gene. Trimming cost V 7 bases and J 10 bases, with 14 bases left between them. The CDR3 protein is CASKSQGNSPLHF. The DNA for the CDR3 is TGTGCCAGCAAGAGCCAGGGGAACTCACCCCTCCACTTT.

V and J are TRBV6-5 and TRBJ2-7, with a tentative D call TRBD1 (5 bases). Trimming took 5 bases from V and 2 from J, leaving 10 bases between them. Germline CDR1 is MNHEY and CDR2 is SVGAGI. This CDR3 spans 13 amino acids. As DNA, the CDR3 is TGTGCCAGCAGTAAATCGACAGCCTACGAGCAGTACTTC. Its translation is CASSKSTAYEQYF.

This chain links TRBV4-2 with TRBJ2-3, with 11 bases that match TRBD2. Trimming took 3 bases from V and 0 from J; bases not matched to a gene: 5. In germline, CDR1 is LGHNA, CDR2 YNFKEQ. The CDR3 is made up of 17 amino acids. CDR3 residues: CASSQILAGASTDTQYF. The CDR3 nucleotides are TGTGCCAGCAGCCAGATACTAGCGGGGGCTAGCACAGATACGCAGTATTTT.

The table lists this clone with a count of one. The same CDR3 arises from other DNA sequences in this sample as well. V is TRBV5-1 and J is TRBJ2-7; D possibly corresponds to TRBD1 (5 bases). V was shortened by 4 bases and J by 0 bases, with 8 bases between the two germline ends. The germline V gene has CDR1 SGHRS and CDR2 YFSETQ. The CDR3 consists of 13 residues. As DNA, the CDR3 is TGCGCCAGCAGCCCTGGGGCCTCCTACGAGCAGTACTTC. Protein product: CASSPGASYEQYF. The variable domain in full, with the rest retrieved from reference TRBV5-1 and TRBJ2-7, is KAGVTQTPRYLIKTRGQQVTLSCSPISGHRSVSWYQQTPGQGLQFLFEYFSETQRNKGNFPGRFSGRQFSNSRSEMNVSTLELGDSALYLCASSPGASYEQYFGPGTRLTVT.

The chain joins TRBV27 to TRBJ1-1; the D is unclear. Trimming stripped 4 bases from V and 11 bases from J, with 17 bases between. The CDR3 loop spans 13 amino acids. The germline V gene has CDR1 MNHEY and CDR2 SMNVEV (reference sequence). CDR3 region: CASSSSSSSQAFF. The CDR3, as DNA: TGTGCCAGCAGTTCCTCAAGTAGTTCACAGGCTTTCTTT.

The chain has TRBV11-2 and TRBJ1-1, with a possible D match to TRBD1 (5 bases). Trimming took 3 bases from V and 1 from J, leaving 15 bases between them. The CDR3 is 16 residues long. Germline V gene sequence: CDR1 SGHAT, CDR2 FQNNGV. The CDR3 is CASSFGHQITNTEAFF. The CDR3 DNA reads TGTGCCAGCAGCTTCGGACACCAGATAACGAACACTGAAGCTTTCTTT.

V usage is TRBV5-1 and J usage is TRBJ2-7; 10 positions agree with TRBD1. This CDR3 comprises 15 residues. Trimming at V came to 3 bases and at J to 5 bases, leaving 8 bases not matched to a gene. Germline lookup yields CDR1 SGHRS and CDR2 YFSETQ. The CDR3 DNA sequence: TGCGCCAGCAGCTGGGGGGGACAGGGGACGGACGAGCAGTACTTC. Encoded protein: CASSWGGQGTDEQYF.

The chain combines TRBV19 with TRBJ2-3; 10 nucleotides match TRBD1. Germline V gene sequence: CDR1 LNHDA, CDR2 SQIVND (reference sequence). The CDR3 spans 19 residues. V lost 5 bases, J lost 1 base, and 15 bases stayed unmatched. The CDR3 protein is CASSALRPGQGFGTDTQYF. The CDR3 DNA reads TGTGCCAGTAGTGCTTTACGACCGGGACAGGGGTTTGGCACAGATACGCAGTATTTT. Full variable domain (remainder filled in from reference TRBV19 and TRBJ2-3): DGGITQSPKYLFRKEGQNVTLSCEQNLNHDAMYWYRQDPGQGLRLIYYSQIVNDFQKGDIAEGYSVSREKKESFPLTVTSAQKNPTAFYLCASSALRPGQGFGTDTQYFGPGTRLTVL.

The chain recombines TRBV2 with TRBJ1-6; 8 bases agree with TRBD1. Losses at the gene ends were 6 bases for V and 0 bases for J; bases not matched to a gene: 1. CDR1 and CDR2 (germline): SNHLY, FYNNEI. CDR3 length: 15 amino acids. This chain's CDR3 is CASRGQGSYNSPLHF. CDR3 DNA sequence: TGTGCCAGCAGAGGACAGGGCTCCTATAATTCACCCCTCCACTTT.

The CDR3 is CASTGGSGNTIYF. The CDR3, as DNA: TGTGCCAGCACAGGGGGCTCTGGAAACACCATATATTTT. The chain recombines TRBV3-1 (or the pseudogene TRBV3-2) with TRBJ1-3; 7 positions match TRBD1. The germline CDR1 and CDR2 sequences are LGHDT and YNNKEL (reference sequence). Trimming at V came to 7 bases and at J to 0 bases, leaving 0 bases not matched to a gene. This CDR3 has 13 residues.

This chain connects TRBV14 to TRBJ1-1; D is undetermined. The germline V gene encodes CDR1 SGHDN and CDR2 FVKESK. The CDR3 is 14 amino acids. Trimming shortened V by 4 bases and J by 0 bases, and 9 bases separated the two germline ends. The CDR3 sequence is CASSPPGMNTEAFF. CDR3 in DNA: TGTGCCAGCAGCCCCCCGGGGATGAACACTGAAGCTTTCTTT.